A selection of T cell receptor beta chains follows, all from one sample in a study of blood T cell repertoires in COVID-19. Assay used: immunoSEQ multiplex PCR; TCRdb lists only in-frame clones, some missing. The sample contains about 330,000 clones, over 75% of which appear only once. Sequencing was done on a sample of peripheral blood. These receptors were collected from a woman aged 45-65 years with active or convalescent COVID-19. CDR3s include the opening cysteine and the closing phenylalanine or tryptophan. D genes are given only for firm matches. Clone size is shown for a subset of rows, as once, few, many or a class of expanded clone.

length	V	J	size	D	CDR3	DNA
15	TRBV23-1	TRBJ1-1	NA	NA	CASSLTFWGDTEAFF	TGCGCCAGCAGTCTTACATTTTGGGGGGATACTGAAGCTTTCTTT
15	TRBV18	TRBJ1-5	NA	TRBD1	CASSPNRGSNQPQHF	TGTGCCAGCTCACCAAACAGGGGAAGCAATCAGCCCCAGCATTTT
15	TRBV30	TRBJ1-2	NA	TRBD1	CAWSTGQGGNYGYTF	TGTGCCTGGAGTACCGGACAGGGGGGAAACTATGGCTACACCTTC
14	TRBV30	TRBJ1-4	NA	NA	CAWSDPVARGKLFF	TGTGCCTGGAGTGACCCGGTAGCTAGGGGAAAACTGTTTTTT
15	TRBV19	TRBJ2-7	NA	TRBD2	CASSPRAGGTYEQYF	TGTGCCAGTAGTCCCCGGGCGGGGGGGACCTACGAGCAGTACTTC
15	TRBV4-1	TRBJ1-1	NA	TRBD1	CASSQVKGANTEAFF	TGCGCCAGCAGCCAAGTGAAGGGGGCGAACACTGAAGCTTTCTTT
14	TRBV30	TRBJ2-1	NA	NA	CACLCDSSYNEQFF	TGTGCCTGCTTATGCGACAGCTCCTACAATGAGCAGTTCTTC
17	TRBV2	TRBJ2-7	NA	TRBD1	CASSGPPPDRGSYEQYF	TGTGCCAGCAGTGGTCCCCCCCCGGACAGGGGCTCCTACGAGCAGTACTTC
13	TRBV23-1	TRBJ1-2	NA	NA	CASSPTGNYGYTF	TGCGCCAGCAGTCCAACAGGGAACTATGGCTACACCTTC
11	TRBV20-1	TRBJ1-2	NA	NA	CSATTGYGYTF	TGCAGTGCCACTACAGGGTATGGCTACACCTTC
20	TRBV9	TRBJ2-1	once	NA	CASSVTNYPGGVSSYNEQFF	TGTGCCAGCAGCGTAACGAACTACCCCGGTGGTGTGAGCTCCTACAATGAGCAGTTCTTC
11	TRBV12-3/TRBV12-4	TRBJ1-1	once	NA	CASRYRAEAFF	TGTGCCAGCAGGTACAGGGCTGAAGCTTTCTTT
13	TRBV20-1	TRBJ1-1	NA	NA	CSAIEYGISEAFF	TGCAGTGCTATTGAATACGGGATATCTGAAGCTTTCTTT
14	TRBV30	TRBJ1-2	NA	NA	CAWSAHHRGGGYTF	TGTGCCTGGAGTGCCCACCACCGCGGGGGTGGCTACACCTTC
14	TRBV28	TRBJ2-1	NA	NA	CASSLLRAYNEQFF	TGTGCCAGCAGTTTACTGCGGGCATACAATGAGCAGTTCTTC
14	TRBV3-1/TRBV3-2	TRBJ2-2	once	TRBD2	CASSHPTSPGELFF	TGTGCCAGCAGCCATCCGACTAGCCCCGGGGAGCTGTTTTTT
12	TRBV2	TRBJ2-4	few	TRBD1	CAMGQVKNIQYF	TGTGCAATGGGACAGGTCAAAAACATTCAGTACTTC
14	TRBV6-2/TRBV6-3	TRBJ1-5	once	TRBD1	CASSYSQGAKAQHF	TGTGCCAGCAGTTACTCGCAGGGGGCGAAGGCCCAGCATTTT
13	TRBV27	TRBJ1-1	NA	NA	CASIQTAGTWAFF	TGTGCCAGCATCCAAACCGCGGGGACCTGGGCTTTCTTT
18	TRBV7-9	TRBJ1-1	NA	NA	CASSLSGLSGRRNTEAFF	TGTGCCAGCAGCTTATCGGGTCTAAGCGGGCGAAGGAACACTGAAGCTTTCTTT
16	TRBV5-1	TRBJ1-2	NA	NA	CASSFGQGAVNYGYTF	TGCGCCAGCAGTTTTGGGCAGGGTGCCGTCAACTATGGCTACACCTTC
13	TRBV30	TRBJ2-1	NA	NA	CACTGTPYNEQFF	TGTGCCTGCACGGGGACACCCTACAATGAGCAGTTCTTC
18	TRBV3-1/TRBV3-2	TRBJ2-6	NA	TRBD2	CASSRGLAGGAGANVLTF	TGTGCCAGCAGCCGCGGACTAGCGGGAGGCGCGGGGGCCAACGTCCTGACTTTC
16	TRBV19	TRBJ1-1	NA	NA	CASSIGMATGAVEAFF	TGTGCCAGTAGTATAGGGATGGCGACAGGAGCCGTTGAAGCTTTCTTT
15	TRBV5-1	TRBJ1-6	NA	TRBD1	CASSPGDRYNSPLHF	TGCGCCAGCAGCCCGGGGGACAGATATAATTCACCCCTCCACTTT
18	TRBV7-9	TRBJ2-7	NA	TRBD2	CASSLGPSGSQLAYEQYF	TGTGCCAGCAGCTTAGGTCCTAGCGGGAGCCAGCTTGCCTACGAGCAGTACTTC
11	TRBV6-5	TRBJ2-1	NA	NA	CASSLGNEQFF	TGTGCCAGCAGCCTCGGGAATGAGCAGTTCTTC
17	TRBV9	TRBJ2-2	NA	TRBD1	CASSVASRGRGTGELFF	TGTGCCAGCAGCGTAGCCAGCAGGGGGCGGGGCACCGGGGAGCTGTTTTTT
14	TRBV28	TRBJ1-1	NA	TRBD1	CASRPGGVGSEAFF	TGTGCCAGCAGACCAGGGGGCGTAGGCTCTGAAGCTTTCTTT
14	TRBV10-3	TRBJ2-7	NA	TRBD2	CAIRGTSGEFEQYF	TGTGCCATCAGAGGGACTAGCGGGGAATTCGAGCAGTACTTC
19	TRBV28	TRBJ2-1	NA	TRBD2	CASSFMRAGGRSSYNEQFF	TGTGCCAGCAGTTTTATGAGGGCGGGAGGGAGGAGCTCCTACAATGAGCAGTTCTTC
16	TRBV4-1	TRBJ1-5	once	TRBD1	CASSQVGTVGNQPQHF	TGCGCCAGCAGCCAAGTCGGGACAGTGGGTAATCAGCCCCAGCATTTT
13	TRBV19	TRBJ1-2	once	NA	CASSIGQIYGYTF	TGTGCCAGTAGTATAGGACAGATCTATGGCTACACCTTC
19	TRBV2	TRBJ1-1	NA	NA	CASSAGVTAGVGRLGEAFF	TGTGCCAGCAGTGCCGGAGTCACGGCGGGAGTGGGTCGATTGGGTGAAGCTTTCTTT
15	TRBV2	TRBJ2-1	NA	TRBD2	CASSDLREGLGEQFF	TGTGCCAGCAGTGATTTAAGGGAGGGCCTCGGGGAGCAGTTCTTC